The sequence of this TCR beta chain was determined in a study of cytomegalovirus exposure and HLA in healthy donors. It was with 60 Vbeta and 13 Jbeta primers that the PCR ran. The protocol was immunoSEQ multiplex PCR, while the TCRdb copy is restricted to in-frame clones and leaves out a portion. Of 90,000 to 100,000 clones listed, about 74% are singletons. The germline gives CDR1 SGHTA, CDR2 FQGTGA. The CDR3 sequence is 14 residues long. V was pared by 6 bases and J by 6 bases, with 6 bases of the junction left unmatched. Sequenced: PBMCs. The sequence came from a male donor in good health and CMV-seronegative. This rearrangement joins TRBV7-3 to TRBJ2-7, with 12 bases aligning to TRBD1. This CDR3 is CASSPGTGGGEQYF. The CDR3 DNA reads TGTGCCAGCAGTCCCGGGACAGGGGGCGGCGAGCAGTACTTC. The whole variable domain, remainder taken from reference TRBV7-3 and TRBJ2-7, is GAGVSQTPSNKVTEKGKYVELRCDPISGHTALYWYRQSLGQGPEFLIYFQGTGAADDSGLPNDRFFAVRPEGSVSTLKIQRTERGDSAVYLCASSPGTGGGEQYFGPGTRLTVT.